The 21 T cell receptor beta chains in this list originate from one sample, sequenced in a study of shared clonotypes between healthy human individuals. Some clones are missing from TCRdb's copy, which holds only in-frame ones; the method was immunoSEQ multiplex PCR. Here the sample spans over a million clones, 60% to 80% being singletons. Sequences were obtained from memory CD4+ T cells sorted from blood. The subset: CD45RA-negative fraction. Receptor source: a man aged 18-30 years in good health.

This clone was counted once. The chain is built from TRBV10-1 and TRBJ2-7; D is uncertain. The CDR3 length is 15 residues. Trimming cost V 0 bases and J 6 bases, with 15 bases left between them. CDR1 WNHNN and CDR2 SYGVQD come from the germline V gene (reference sequence). The CDR3 loop is CASSESRGLVSEQYF. Here the CDR3 DNA reads TGCGCCAGCAGTGAGTCGAGAGGTCTCGTGAGCGAGCAGTACTTC.

This clone was recorded a few times. V gene TRBV5-5 combines with J gene TRBJ1-5, with D hard to call. V dropped 3 bases and J dropped 2 bases, with 15 bases sitting between them. This CDR3 region has 16 residues. The germline gives CDR1 SGHKS, CDR2 YYEKEE (reference sequence). Here the CDR3 DNA reads TGTGCCAGCAGCTCGGCCTTGGCAGCTGGCAATCAGCCCCAGCATTTT. It yields the protein CASSSALAAGNQPQHF.

Comment on this clone: The identical CDR3 is also encoded by other nucleotide sequences in the sample. This chain links TRBV5-1 with TRBJ2-5, with TRBD2 as a possible D gene (7 bases). Trimming pared 1 base from V and 2 bases from J, leaving 9 bases between. Germline-derived CDR1 and CDR2 are SGHRS and YFSETQ. This CDR3 is 14 amino acids long. The CDR3 DNA reads TGCGCCAGCAGCTTGAGGGGGGGACAAGAGACCCAGTACTTC. Protein: CASSLRGGQETQYF.

The chain employs TRBV6-6 and TRBJ1-2; 9 bases line up with TRBD1. Germline CDR1 is MNHNY and CDR2 is SVGAGI (reference sequence). CDR3 size: 16 residues. J lost 7 bases, V lost 2 bases, and 11 bases had no gene match. CDR3 amino acids: CASSYGGQGPLGGYTF. Here the CDR3 DNA reads TGTGCCAGCAGTTACGGCGGACAGGGGCCCCTGGGTGGCTACACCTTC.

V and J are TRBV9 and TRBJ1-3, with D maybe TRBD1 (5 bases). Trimming shortened V by 2 bases and J by 8 bases, and 8 bases separated the two germline ends. The CDR3 covers 12 residues. The germline gives CDR1 SGDLS, CDR2 YYNGEE. CDR3: CASSVGVDTIYF. CDR3 sequence (DNA): TGTGCCAGCAGCGTGGGGGTGGACACCATATATTTT.

The V gene is TRBV7-9, the J gene TRBJ1-6; D not certain. Trimming left V 1 base short and J 9 bases short, with 4 bases between. The CDR3 extends over 12 amino acids. Germline-derived CDR1 and CDR2 are SEHNR and FQNEAQ (reference sequence). CDR3 in DNA: TGTGCCAGCAGCTTAGATAGTTCACCCCTCCACTTT. This encodes CASSLDSSPLHF.

This rearrangement joins TRBV5-6 to TRBJ2-2; D might be TRBD2 (6 bases). The CDR3 has 15 residues. The V end was cut by 0 bases, the J end by 2 bases, with 8 bases between. The germline gives CDR1 SGHDT, CDR2 YYEEEE. The CDR3 region is CASSLGGKNTGELFF. The CDR3 region has the DNA TGTGCCAGCAGCTTGGGCGGGAAAAACACCGGGGAGCTGTTTTTT.

This chain links TRBV30 with TRBJ2-5, with 9 bases aligning to TRBD1. The CDR3 has 14 amino acids. V gave up 4 bases and J gave up 4 bases; unmatched junction bases: 7. Per germline, CDR1 GTSNPN and CDR2 SVGIG (reference sequence). The CDR3, as DNA: TGTGCCTGGACTAATGGACAGGGGATAGAGACCCAGTACTTC. This codes for CAWTNGQGIETQYF. The full variable domain, in which reference TRBV30 and TRBJ2-5 provide the parts outside the CDR3, is SQTIHQWPATLVQPVGSPLSLECTVEGTSNPNLYWYRQAAGRGLQLLFYSVGIGQISSEVPQNLSASRPQDRQFILSSKKLLLSDSGFYLCAWTNGQGIETQYFGPGTRLLVL.

This sequence joins TRBV27 and TRBJ2-3; D gene unclear. The V end was cut by 6 bases, the J end by 1 base, with 11 bases between. This CDR3 region has 14 residues. Looked up from germline, CDR1 is MNHEY and CDR2 is SMNVEV (reference sequence). The CDR3 bases are TGTGCCAGCAGCCCCTGGGGTGGCACAGATACGCAGTATTTT. Its protein product is CASSPWGGTDTQYF.

This clone was seen only a few times. CDR3 in amino acids: CASSLGTGVNTGELFF. The CDR3 nucleotides read TGTGCCAGCAGCCTGGGGACAGGAGTGAACACCGGGGAGCTGTTTTTT. V and J are TRBV5-5 and TRBJ2-2; 8 bases are a match to TRBD1. Germline V gene lookup returns CDR1 SGHKS and CDR2 YYEKEE (reference sequence). The CDR3 is 16 residues long. The V segment lost 4 bases and the J segment 1 base; nucleotides outside the gene matches: 6.

V and J are TRBV6-5 and TRBJ2-7; D is uncertain. Germline V CDR1 and CDR2: MNHEY, SVGAGI. The CDR3 is 14 amino acids. The V and J ends lost 5 bases and 6 bases respectively, with 17 bases between them. The CDR3 sequence is CASSLSSGRGEQYF. The DNA for the CDR3 is TGTGCCAGCAGTCTTTCCTCCGGGCGTGGCGAGCAGTACTTC.

The V call is TRBV18, the J call TRBJ2-3; no firm D call. V was shortened by 3 bases and J by 2 bases, with 6 bases between the two germline ends. CDR1 and CDR2 from the germline V gene are KGHSH and LQKENI. CDR3 length: 13 amino acids. The CDR3 region has the DNA TGTGCCAGCTCACCTGGGGTCACAGATACGCAGTATTTT. Amino acid sequence: CASSPGVTDTQYF.

The CDR3 protein is CASSLAHTFPSQPQHF. The CDR3 coding sequence is TGTGCCAGCAGCTTGGCCCATACCTTCCCCTCTCAGCCCCAGCATTTT. The chain links TRBV5-4 to TRBJ1-5; D is uncertain. Looked up from germline, CDR1 is SGHNT and CDR2 is YYREEE (reference sequence). The germline V and J ends were trimmed by 0 bases and 6 bases, with 16 bases remaining between them. This CDR3 has 16 amino acids.

As for this clone: Additional DNA sequences in this sample encode the identical CDR3. CDR3 in amino acids: CASSLQGNTEAFF. In nucleotides, the CDR3 is TGTGCCAGTAGCCTACAGGGGAACACTGAAGCTTTCTTT. This chain joins TRBV19 and TRBJ1-1; TRBD1 might be the D (6 bases). CDR1 is LNHDA, CDR2 SQIVND, per germline (reference sequence). This CDR3 is 13 amino acids long. V gave up 6 bases and J gave up 1 base, with 9 bases separating them.

The V and J genes are TRBV6-1 and TRBJ1-1, with TRBD1 matching 7 bases. Looked up from germline, CDR1 is MNHNS and CDR2 is SASEGT. The length of the CDR3 is 12 residues. Trimming removed 6 bases from V and 3 bases from J; junction bases left unmatched: 1. The chain's CDR3 is CASSGQDTEAFF. The CDR3 bases are TGTGCCAGCAGCGGACAGGACACTGAAGCTTTCTTT.

V gene TRBV4-3 combines with J gene TRBJ1-6; D not resolved. V was trimmed by 2 bases and J by 8 bases, leaving 19 bases between them. The V gene's germline CDR1 is LGHNA and CDR2 YSLEER. This CDR3 is built from 17 residues. CDR3 coding DNA: TGCGCCAGCAGCCAACAATTCGGACCGGAGGTTGATTCACCCCTCCACTTT. Translated, it gives CASSQQFGPEVDSPLHF.

The V and J genes are TRBV27 and TRBJ2-3, with 7 nucleotides matching TRBD2. The CDR3 is made up of 12 amino acids. Germline trimming cut 4 bases from V and 6 bases from J; bases unmatched to any gene: 1. Germline-derived CDR1 and CDR2 are MNHEY and SMNVEV (reference sequence). The CDR3 loop is CASSYGGDTQYF. The CDR3 DNA sequence: TGTGCCAGCAGTTACGGGGGGGATACGCAGTATTTT.

The chain employs TRBV10-2 and TRBJ2-1, with 12 positions matching TRBD2. The germline V gene encodes CDR1 WSHSY and CDR2 SAAADI. V lost 5 bases and J lost 8; bases outside the gene matches: 7. The CDR3 contains 15 residues. CDR3 region: CASSRLAGAVYEQFF. CDR3 nucleotide sequence: TGCGCCAGCAGTCGACTAGCGGGAGCGGTCTATGAGCAGTTCTTC.

The chain uses TRBV10-3 and TRBJ1-3; 7 positions match TRBD1. The CDR3 extends over 12 amino acids. V was pared by 7 bases and J by 4 bases, with 1 base of the junction left unmatched. Germline V gene lookup returns CDR1 ENHRY and CDR2 SYGVKD. The CDR3 coding sequence is TGTGCCATCACGACAGGGGGAAACACCATATATTTT. Protein: CAITTGGNTIYF.

This clone was seen only a few times. The genes are TRBV5-1 and TRBJ1-4, with D perhaps TRBD1 (6 bases). Germline CDR1 and CDR2: SGHRS and YFSETQ. V lost 0 bases and J 4 bases, leaving 10 bases between the germline ends. The CDR3 loop spans 15 amino acids. CDR3 amino acids: CASSLAAQGNEKLFF. As DNA, the CDR3 is TGCGCCAGCAGCTTGGCCGCACAGGGTAATGAAAAACTGTTTTTT. Variable domain in full (rest from reference TRBV5-1 and TRBJ1-4): KAGVTQTPRYLIKTRGQQVTLSCSPISGHRSVSWYQQTPGQGLQFLFEYFSETQRNKGNFPGRFSGRQFSNSRSEMNVSTLELGDSALYLCASSLAAQGNEKLFFGSGTQLSVL.

This clone showed up just a few times. This chain links TRBV7-2 with TRBJ1-1; unclear D gene. Germline V CDR1 and CDR2: SGHTA, FQGNSA. CDR3 size: 14 residues. The germline V and J ends were trimmed by 5 bases and 1 base, with 11 bases remaining between them. In DNA, the CDR3 is TGTGCCAGCAGCCCGCCGAGAGGGAACACTGAAGCTTTCTTT. Protein sequence: CASSPPRGNTEAFF.